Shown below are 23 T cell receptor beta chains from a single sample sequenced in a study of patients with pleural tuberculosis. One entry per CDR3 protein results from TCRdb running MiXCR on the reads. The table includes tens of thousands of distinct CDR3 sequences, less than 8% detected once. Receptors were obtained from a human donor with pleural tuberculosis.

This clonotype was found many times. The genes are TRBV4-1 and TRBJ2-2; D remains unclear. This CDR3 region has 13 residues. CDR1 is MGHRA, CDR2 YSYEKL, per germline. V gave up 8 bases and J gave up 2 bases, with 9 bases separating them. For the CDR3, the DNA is TGCGCCAGCGGAAAGGATAACACCGGGGAGCTGTTTTTT. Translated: CASGKDNTGELFF.

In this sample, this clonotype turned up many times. The CDR3 region has the DNA TGTGCCAGCAGTCCATCGGACAGGGGGCGAACTGAGACCCAGTACTTC. Protein: CASSPSDRGRTETQYF. This chain uses TRBV25-1 with TRBJ2-5; 11 bases are shared with TRBD1. Germline V lookup: CDR1 MGHDK, CDR2 SYGVNS. V shed 5 bases and J 5 bases; nucleotides not matched to a gene: 10. The CDR3 runs 16 residues.

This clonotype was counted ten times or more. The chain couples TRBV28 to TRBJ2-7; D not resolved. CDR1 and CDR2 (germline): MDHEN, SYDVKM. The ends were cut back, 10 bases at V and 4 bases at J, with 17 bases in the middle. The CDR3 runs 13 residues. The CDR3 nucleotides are TGTGCCAACGCATACCCTTTGGTTTACGAGCAGTACTTC. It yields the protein CANAYPLVYEQYF.

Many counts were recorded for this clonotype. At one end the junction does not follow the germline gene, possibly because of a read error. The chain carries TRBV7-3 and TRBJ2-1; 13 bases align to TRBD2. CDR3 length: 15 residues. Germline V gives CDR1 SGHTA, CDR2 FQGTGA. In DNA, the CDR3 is TGTGCCAGCAGCTTCACTAGCGGGAGGGCCAATCAGCAGTTCTTC. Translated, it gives CASSFTSGRANQQFF.

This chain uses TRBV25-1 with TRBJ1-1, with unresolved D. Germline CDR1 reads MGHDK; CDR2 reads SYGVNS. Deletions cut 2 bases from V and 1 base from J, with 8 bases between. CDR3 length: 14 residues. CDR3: CASSEIRENTEAFF. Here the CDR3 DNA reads TGTGCCAGCAGTGAAATTAGAGAGAACACTGAAGCTTTCTTT.

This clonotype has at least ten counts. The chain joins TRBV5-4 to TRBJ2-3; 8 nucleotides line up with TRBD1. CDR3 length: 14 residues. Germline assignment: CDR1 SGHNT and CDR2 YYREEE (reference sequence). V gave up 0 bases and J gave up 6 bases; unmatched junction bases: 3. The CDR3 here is CASSLGTGTDTQYF. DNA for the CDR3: TGTGCCAGCAGCTTGGGGACAGGGACGGATACGCAGTATTTT.

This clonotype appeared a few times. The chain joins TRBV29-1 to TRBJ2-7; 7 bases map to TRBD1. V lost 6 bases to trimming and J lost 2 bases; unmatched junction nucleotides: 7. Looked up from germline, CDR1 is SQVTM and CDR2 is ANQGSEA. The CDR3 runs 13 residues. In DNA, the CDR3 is TGCAGCGTCGGGCGTAGGGGGCCCTACGAGCAGTACTTC. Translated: CSVGRRGPYEQYF.

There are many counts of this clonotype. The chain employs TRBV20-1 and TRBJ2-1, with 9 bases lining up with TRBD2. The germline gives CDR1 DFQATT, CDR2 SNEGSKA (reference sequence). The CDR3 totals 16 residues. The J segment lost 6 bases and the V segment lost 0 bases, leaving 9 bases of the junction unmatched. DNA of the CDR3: TGCAGTGCTAGAGACGTTAGCGGGAGATATTCCAATGAGCAGTTCTTC. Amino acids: CSARDVSGRYSNEQFF.

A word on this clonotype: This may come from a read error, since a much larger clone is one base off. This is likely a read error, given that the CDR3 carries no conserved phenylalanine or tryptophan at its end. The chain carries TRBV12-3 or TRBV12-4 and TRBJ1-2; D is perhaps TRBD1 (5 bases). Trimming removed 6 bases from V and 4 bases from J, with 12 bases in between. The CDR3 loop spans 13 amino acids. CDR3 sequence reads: CASSPGTVYGYTL. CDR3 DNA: TGTGCCAGCAGCCCCGGGACGGTCTATGGCTACACCCTC.

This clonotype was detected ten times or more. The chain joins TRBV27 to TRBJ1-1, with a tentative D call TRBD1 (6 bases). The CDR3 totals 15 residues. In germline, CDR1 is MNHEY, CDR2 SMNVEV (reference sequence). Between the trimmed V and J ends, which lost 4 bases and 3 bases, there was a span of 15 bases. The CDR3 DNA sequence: TGTGCCAGCAGTTCATGGGGGCTCTTGGACACTGAAGCTTTCTTT. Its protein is CASSSWGLLDTEAFF.

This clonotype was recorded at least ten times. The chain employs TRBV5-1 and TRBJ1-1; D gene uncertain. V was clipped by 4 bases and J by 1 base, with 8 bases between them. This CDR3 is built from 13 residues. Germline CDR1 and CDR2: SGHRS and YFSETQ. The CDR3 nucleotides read TGCGCCAGCAGCCCGTACAAGAACACTGAAGCTTTCTTT. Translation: CASSPYKNTEAFF.

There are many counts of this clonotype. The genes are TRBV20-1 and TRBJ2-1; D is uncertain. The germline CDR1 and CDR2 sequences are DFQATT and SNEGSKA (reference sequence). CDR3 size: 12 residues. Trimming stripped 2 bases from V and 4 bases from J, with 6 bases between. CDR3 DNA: TGCAGTGCTAGAAAGGATTACAATGAGCAGTTCTTC. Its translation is CSARKDYNEQFF.

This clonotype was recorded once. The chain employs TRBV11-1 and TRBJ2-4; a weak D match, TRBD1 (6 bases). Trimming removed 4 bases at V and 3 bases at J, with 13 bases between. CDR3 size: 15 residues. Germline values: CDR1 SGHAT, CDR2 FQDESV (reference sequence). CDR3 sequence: CASSSQGFGKNIQYF. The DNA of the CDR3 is TGTGCCAGCAGCTCCCAGGGGTTTGGCAAAAACATTCAGTACTTC.

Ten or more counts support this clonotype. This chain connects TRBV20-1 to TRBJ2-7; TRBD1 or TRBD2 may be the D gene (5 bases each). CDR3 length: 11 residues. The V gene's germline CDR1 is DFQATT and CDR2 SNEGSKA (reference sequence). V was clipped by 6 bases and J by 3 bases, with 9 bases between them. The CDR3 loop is CSAGRDYEQYF. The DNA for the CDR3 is TGCAGTGCGGGACGGGACTACGAGCAGTACTTC.

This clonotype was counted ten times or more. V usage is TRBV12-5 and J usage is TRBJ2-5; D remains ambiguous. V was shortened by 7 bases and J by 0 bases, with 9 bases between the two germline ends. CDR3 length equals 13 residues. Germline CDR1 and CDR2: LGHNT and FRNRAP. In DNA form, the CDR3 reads TGTGCTAGTGATACCTCCTACCAAGAGACCCAGTACTTC. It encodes CASDTSYQETQYF. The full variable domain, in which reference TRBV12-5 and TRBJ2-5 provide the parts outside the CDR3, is DARVTQTPRHKVTEMGQEVTMRCQPILGHNTVFWYRQTMMQGLELLAYFRNRAPLDDSGMPKDRFSAEMPDATLATLKIQPSEPRDSAVYFCASDTSYQETQYFGPGTRLLVL.

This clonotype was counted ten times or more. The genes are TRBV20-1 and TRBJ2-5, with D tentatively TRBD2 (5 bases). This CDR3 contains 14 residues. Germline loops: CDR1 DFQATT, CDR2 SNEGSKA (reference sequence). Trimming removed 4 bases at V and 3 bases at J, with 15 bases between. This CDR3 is CSATDIGLEETQYF. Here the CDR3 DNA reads TGCAGTGCTACCGACATCGGACTGGAAGAGACCCAGTACTTC.

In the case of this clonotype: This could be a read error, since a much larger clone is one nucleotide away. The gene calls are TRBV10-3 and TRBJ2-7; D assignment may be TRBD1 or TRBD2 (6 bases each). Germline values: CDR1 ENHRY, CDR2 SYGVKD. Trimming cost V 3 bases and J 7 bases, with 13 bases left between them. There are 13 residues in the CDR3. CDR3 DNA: TGTGCCATCAGTGAACCGGGGGCGGATGAGCAGTACGTC. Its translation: CAISEPGADEQYV.

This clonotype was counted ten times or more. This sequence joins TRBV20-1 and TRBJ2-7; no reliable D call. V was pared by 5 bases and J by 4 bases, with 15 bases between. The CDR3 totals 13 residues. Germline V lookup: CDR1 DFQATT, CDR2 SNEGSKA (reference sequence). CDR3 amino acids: CSAPRSTIYEQYF. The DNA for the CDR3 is TGCAGTGCTCCCAGATCTACCATTTACGAGCAGTACTTC.

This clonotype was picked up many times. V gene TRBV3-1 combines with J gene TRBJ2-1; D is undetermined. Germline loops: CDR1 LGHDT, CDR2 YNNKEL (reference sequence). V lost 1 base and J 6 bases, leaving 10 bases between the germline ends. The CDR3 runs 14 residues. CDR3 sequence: CASSQGTTSNEQFF. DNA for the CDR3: TGTGCCAGCAGCCAAGGGACGACTTCCAATGAGCAGTTCTTC.

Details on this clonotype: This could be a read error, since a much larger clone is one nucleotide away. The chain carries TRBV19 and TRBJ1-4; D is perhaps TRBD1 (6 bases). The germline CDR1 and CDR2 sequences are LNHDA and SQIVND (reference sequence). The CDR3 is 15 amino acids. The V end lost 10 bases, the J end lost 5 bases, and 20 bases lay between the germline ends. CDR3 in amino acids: CAIAPPGHGNEKLFF. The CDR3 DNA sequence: TGTGCCATTGCACCTCCGGGACATGGGAATGAAAAACTGTTTTTT.

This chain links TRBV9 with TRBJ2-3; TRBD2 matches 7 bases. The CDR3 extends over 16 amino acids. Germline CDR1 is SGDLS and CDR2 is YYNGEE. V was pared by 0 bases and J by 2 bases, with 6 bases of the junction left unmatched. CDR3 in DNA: TGTGCCAGCAGCGTAGCGGGGACTACACACACAGATACGCAGTATTTT. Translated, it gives CASSVAGTTHTDTQYF. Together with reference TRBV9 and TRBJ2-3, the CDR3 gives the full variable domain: DSGVTQTPKHLITATGQRVTLRCSPRSGDLSVYWYQQSLDQGLQFLIQYYNGEERAKGNILERFSAQQFPDLHSELNLSSLELGDSALYFCASSVAGTTHTDTQYFGPGTRLTVL.

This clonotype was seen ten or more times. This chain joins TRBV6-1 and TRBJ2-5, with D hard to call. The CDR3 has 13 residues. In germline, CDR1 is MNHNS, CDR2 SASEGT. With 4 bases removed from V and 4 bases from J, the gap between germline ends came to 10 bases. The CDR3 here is CASSVGRRETQYF. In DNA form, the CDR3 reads TGTGCCAGCAGTGTAGGGCGCAGAGAGACCCAGTACTTC.

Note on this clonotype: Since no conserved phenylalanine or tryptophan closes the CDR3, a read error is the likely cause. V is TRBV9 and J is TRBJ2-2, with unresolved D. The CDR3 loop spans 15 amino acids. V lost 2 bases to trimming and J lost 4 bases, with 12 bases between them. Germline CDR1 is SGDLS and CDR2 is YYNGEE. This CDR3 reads CASSVGGWGTGELFL. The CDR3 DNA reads TGTGCCAGCAGCGTTGGTGGCTGGGGCACCGGGGAGCTGTTTCTT.